This T cell receptor beta chain originates from a study of blood T cell repertoires in COVID-19. Across the whole study: Collection of acute and convalescent COVID-19 samples took place in the United States, Italy and Spain. PBMCs, B-cell-depleted T cells, or T cells were the source of the cDNA or gDNA that made up the material.

Study processing details: The assay estimated nucleated cells by amplifying reference gene primers. Method: immunoSEQ multiplex PCR; TCRdb's copy keeps in-frame clones and lacks some. V and J calls and clone size are as listed in that table; D and trimming were resolved from the DNA. Counted here are about 130,000 clones, around 85% occurring once; the ten biggest clones make up 3.5% to 5%. This CDR3 region has 14 residues. Trimming removed 5 bases from V and 0 bases from J, with 5 bases in between. The germline gives CDR1 LNHDA, CDR2 SQIVND (reference sequence). In this sample, this clone turned up once.

The genes are TRBV19 and TRBJ2-6; D gene uncertain. Sequences were obtained from peripheral blood. This TCR was sampled from a human donor in a cohort sampled during active COVID-19. The chain's CDR3 is CASSPDSGANVLTF. The CDR3 DNA reads as TGTGCCAGTAGTCCAGACTCTGGGGCCAACGTCCTGACTTTC.